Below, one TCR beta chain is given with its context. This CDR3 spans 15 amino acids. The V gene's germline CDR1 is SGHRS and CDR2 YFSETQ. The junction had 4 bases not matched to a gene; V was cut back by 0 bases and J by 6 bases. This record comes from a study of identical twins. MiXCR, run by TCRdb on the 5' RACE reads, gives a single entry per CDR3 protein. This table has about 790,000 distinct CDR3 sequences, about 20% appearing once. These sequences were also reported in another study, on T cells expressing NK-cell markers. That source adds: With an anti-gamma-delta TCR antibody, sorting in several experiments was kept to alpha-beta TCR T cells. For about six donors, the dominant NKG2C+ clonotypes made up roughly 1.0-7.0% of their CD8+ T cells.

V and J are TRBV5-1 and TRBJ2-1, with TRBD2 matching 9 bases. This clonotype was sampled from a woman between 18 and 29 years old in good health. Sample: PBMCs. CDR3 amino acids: CASSLEAGGTNEQFF. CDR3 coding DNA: TGCGCCAGCAGCTTGGAGGCGGGGGGGACCAATGAGCAGTTCTTC.